This entry lists 24 T cell receptor beta chains sequenced from one sample in a study of tumor-infiltrating lymphocytes in primary liver carcinoma. Reverse transcription of roughly 470 ng total RNA with a constant-region primer produced TCR beta cDNA. What produced the TCR beta libraries was three nested multiplex PCR rounds using slightly modified ARM-PCR. The two initial PCR rounds, around 11 cycles each, used TRBV1-TRBV30 forward and C-beta reverse primers. TCRdb redid the calling of the multiplex PCR reads with MiXCR, one entry per CDR3 protein. Among fewer than 250,000 distinct CDR3 sequences, less than 75% were seen once, and the ten largest hold 6% to 8.5%. The study extracted blood RNA from unsorted whole blood and also extracted germline DNA. Sequences were obtained from peripheral blood. These receptors were taken from a woman aged 60-75 years with primary liver carcinoma and hepatitis B virus infection.

The chain recombines TRBV11-2 with TRBJ2-7; maybe TRBD1 (5 bases). Trimming pared 3 bases from V and 7 bases from J, leaving 10 bases between. This CDR3 region has 12 residues. Germline V gene lookup returns CDR1 SGHAT and CDR2 FQNNGV. CDR3 sequence reads: CASSFWGAEQYF. Written as DNA, the CDR3 is TGTGCCAGCAGCTTCTGGGGCGCGGAGCAGTACTTC.

This clonotype was detected only a few times. The chain carries TRBV11-2 and TRBJ1-4; D might be TRBD1 (6 bases). CDR1 and CDR2 from the germline V gene are SGHAT and FQNNGV. This CDR3 region has 14 residues. V was clipped by 3 bases and J by 7 bases, with 12 bases between them. CDR3 in amino acids: CASSFWDKSEKLFF. In nucleotides, the CDR3 is TGTGCCAGCAGCTTCTGGGACAAGAGTGAAAAACTGTTTTTT. Full variable domain (missing parts from reference TRBV11-2 and TRBJ1-4): EAGVAQSPRYKIIEKRQSVAFWCNPISGHATLYWYQQILGQGPKLLIQFQNNGVVDDSQLPKDRFSAERLKGVDSTLKIQPAKLEDSAVYLCASSFWDKSEKLFFGSGTQLSVL.

This clonotype was recorded once. It may be a read error: a sequence one base away is much more abundant. The CDR3 region is CANTATRERYEQYF. The CDR3 region has the DNA TGTGCCAACACCGCCACGAGGGAACGATACGAGCAGTACTTC. The rearrangement links TRBV6-2 or TRBV6-3 to TRBJ2-7; TRBD2 is a possible D gene (5 bases). The CDR3 length is 14 residues. Germline V lookup: CDR1 MNHEY, CDR2 SVGEGT. The germline V and J ends were trimmed by 10 bases and 4 bases, with 20 bases remaining between them.

The table lists this clonotype with a few counts. The chain is built from TRBV28 and TRBJ2-2; D call uncertain. The V end lost 3 bases, the J end lost 3 bases, and 14 bases lay between the germline ends. Germline values: CDR1 MDHEN, CDR2 SYDVKM. This CDR3 is built from 16 residues. This CDR3 reads CASSFDQVLYTGELFF. In DNA, the CDR3 is TGTGCCAGCAGTTTTGATCAAGTATTGTACACCGGGGAGCTGTTTTTT.

In its sample, this clonotype was seen once. One end of the junction varies from germline; a read error may be responsible. The V gene is TRBV11-1, the J gene TRBJ2-3, with 7 bases matching TRBD2. The germline CDR1 and CDR2 sequences are SGHAT and FQDESV (reference sequence). The CDR3 sequence is 15 residues long. The CDR3 spells CVSSLGLEGTDTQYF. Here the CDR3 DNA reads TGTGTCAGCAGCTTAGGACTAGAGGGCACAGATACGCAGTATTTT. Filled out from reference TRBV11-1 and TRBJ2-3, the complete variable domain reads EAEVAQSPRYKITEKSQAVAFWCDPISGHATLYWYRQILGQGPELLVQFQDESVVDDSQLPKDRFSAERLKGVDSTLKIQPAELGDSAMYLCVSSLGLEGTDTQYFGPGTRLTVL.

As concerns this clonotype: A much more abundant neighbour one base away suggests this may be a read error. The rearrangement joins TRBV5-4 to TRBJ1-6; D not resolved. The CDR3 runs to 12 residues. Germline V gives CDR1 SGHNT, CDR2 YYREEE (reference sequence). In nucleotides, the CDR3 is TGTGTCAGCAGCCTCTACAATTCACCCCTCCACTTT. The encoded protein is CVSSLYNSPLHF. Complete variable domain (other parts from reference TRBV5-4 and TRBJ1-6): ETGVTQSPTHLIKTRGQQVTLRCSSQSGHNTVSWYQQALGQGPQFIFQYYREEENGRGNFPPRFSGLQFPNYSSELNVNALELDDSALYLCVSSLYNSPLHFGNGTRLTVT.

This clonotype was seen ten or more times. The CDR3 region is CASRPFSGYTDTQYF. The CDR3 nucleotides read TGTGCCAGCAGACCATTTAGCGGGTACACAGATACGCAGTATTTT. This rearrangement joins TRBV6-1 to TRBJ2-3; TRBD2 matches 7 bases. Germline V gene sequence: CDR1 MNHNS, CDR2 SASEGT. Unmatched junction bases numbered 8, after V lost 6 bases and J lost 2 bases. The CDR3 sequence is 15 residues long.

In its sample, this clonotype was seen many times. The chain links TRBV6-6 to TRBJ1-1; maybe TRBD1 (5 bases). V was shortened by 7 bases and J by 1 base, with 7 bases between the two germline ends. This CDR3 contains 12 residues. Germline V lookup: CDR1 MNHNY, CDR2 SVGAGI (reference sequence). CDR3 region: CASKDTNTEAFF. The CDR3 nucleotides read TGTGCCAGCAAGGACACGAACACTGAAGCTTTCTTT.

As regards this clonotype: At one end the junction does not follow the germline gene, possibly because of a read error. The CDR3 here is CVSSRDWQDCGYTF. CDR3 nucleotides: TGTGTCAGCAGCAGGGACTGGCAAGACTGTGGCTACACCTTC. The rearrangement links TRBV11-2 to TRBJ1-2; D is possibly TRBD1 (5 bases). This CDR3 comprises 14 residues. Germline V lookup: CDR1 SGHAT, CDR2 FQNNGV. The variable domain in full, completed from reference TRBV11-2 and TRBJ1-2, reads EAGVAQSPRYKIIEKRQSVAFWCNPISGHATLYWYQQILGQGPKLLIQFQNNGVVDDSQLPKDRFSAERLKGVDSTLKIQPAKLEDSAVYLCVSSRDWQDCGYTFGSGTRLTVV.

The table lists this clonotype with many counts. The chain is built from TRBV6-5 and TRBJ2-1; no reliable D call. Per germline, CDR1 MNHEY and CDR2 SVGAGI. V dropped 6 bases and J dropped 2 bases, with 8 bases sitting between them. The CDR3 contains 13 residues. The CDR3 bases are TGTGCCAGCAGGAAGGGTCCCTACAATGAGCAGTTCTTC. Protein sequence: CASRKGPYNEQFF.

The V call is TRBV12-3 or TRBV12-4, the J call TRBJ2-3; D is undetermined. This CDR3 has 16 residues. V was clipped by 8 bases and J by 0 bases, with 18 bases between them. CDR3 region: CASSSDLETSTDTQYF. The CDR3 nucleotides are TGTGCCAGCTCTTCCGACTTGGAAACTAGCACAGATACGCAGTATTTT.

A single count supports this clonotype. The rearrangement uses TRBV7-9 and TRBJ1-2; 7 nucleotides agree with TRBD1. The CDR3 is made up of 15 amino acids. V trimming: 2 bases; J trimming: 5 bases; junction bases outside the gene matches: 8. Per germline, CDR1 SEHNR and CDR2 FQNEAQ (reference sequence). The CDR3 here is CASSLIGTAKYGYTF. CDR3 DNA: TGTGCCAGCAGCTTAATAGGGACAGCCAAATATGGCTACACCTTC.

On this clonotype itself: The germline gene is not matched at one end of the junction; a read error may be the cause. The gene calls are TRBV11-2 and TRBJ2-7, with a tentative D call TRBD1 (5 bases). The CDR3 runs 14 residues. Germline CDR1 and CDR2: SGHAT and FQNNGV. The CDR3 DNA sequence: TGTGCCAGTAGCCGAAGACAGACTTCCTACAAGCAGTACTTC. This sequence encodes CASSRRQTSYKQYF.

This chain connects TRBV11-3 to TRBJ1-4, with 8 positions matching TRBD1. Germline loops: CDR1 SGHNT, CDR2 YENEEA. The V and J ends lost 8 bases and 10 bases, in that order; junction bases with no gene match: 15. This CDR3 is 15 amino acids long. CDR3 coding DNA: TGTGCCAGCGGCCTATCCGGACAGGGAACTGTAAAACTGTTTTTT. Its protein is CASGLSGQGTVKLFF.

The chain is built from TRBV6-1 and TRBJ2-5; possible D gene TRBD2, 5 bases. The CDR3 runs to 14 residues. The germline V gene encodes CDR1 MNHNS and CDR2 SASEGT. V gave up 4 bases and J gave up 7 bases, with 16 bases separating them. The CDR3 bases are TGTGCCAGCAGTGTTATGTACCCTGAGGGGACCCAGTACTTC. Encoded protein: CASSVMYPEGTQYF.

Points on this clonotype: Since the CDR3 does not end with the conserved phenylalanine or tryptophan, this likely comes from a read error. This chain joins TRBV29-1 and TRBJ2-2; TRBD2 matches at 7 bases. Per the germline V gene, CDR1 is SQVTM and CDR2 is ANQGSEA. With V trimmed by 3 bases and J by 8 bases, 12 bases remained unmatched. The CDR3 extends over 15 amino acids. CDR3 DNA sequence: TGCAGCGTTGAGGCTAACGGGAGGCCCGGAGGGGAGCTGTTTATT. Encoded protein: CSVEANGRPGGELFI.

The chain recombines TRBV28 with TRBJ2-1; 9 bases fit TRBD2. CDR3 length equals 15 residues. V lost 8 bases, J lost 5 bases, and 10 bases stayed unmatched. The germline V gene encodes CDR1 MDHEN and CDR2 SYDVKM. CDR3 sequence: CASPPPSGINNEQFF. The CDR3 DNA reads as TGTGCCAGCCCTCCTCCTAGCGGGATAAACAATGAGCAGTTCTTC.

Note on this clonotype: The CDR3 ends on some other residue instead of the conserved phenylalanine or tryptophan, so this is likely a read error. It is unclear where the CDR3 begins or ends on the DNA, so no DNA is shown, and the CDR3 is as TCRdb lists it. The chain recombines TRBV11-2 with TRBJ2-5; the D call in the table, TRBD1, was not verified against the DNA. From its first to its last residue, the CDR3 has 16 amino acids. The germline V gene encodes CDR1 SGHAT and CDR2 FQNNGV. This chain's CDR3 is CASTSGVGAVKETQYL.

The chain links TRBV11-3 to TRBJ2-1, with D tentatively TRBD2 (5 bases). V was shortened by 3 bases and J by 4 bases, with 16 bases between the two germline ends. This CDR3 comprises 16 residues. The germline gives CDR1 SGHNT, CDR2 YENEEA. CDR3 residues: CASSFRGGNMYNEQFF. The CDR3 DNA is TGTGCCAGCAGCTTCCGGGGTGGGAACATGTACAATGAGCAGTTCTTC. Based on the CDR3 plus reference TRBV11-3 and TRBJ2-1, the full variable domain is EAGVVQSPRYKIIEKKQPVAFWCNPISGHNTLYWYLQNLGQGPELLIRYENEEAVDDSQLPKDRFSAERLKGVDSTLKIQPAELGDSAVYLCASSFRGGNMYNEQFFGPGTRLTVL.

As to this clonotype: This may be a read error, as it is one base from a much larger clone. This sequence joins TRBV12-3 or TRBV12-4 and TRBJ2-7; 9 nucleotides align to TRBD2. V lost 7 bases and J lost 6; bases outside the gene matches: 10. The CDR3 spans 14 residues. CDR3 sequence reads: CASNSLAGLGEQYF. CDR3 bases: TGTGCCAGCAACAGCCTAGCGGGATTGGGCGAGCAGTACTTC.

In the case of this clonotype: At one boundary the junction diverges from the germline segment, which might be a read error. The CDR3 nucleotides read TGTGCCAACTGGAGCGGGAGCTCCTACAATGGGCAGTTCTTC. The encoded protein is CANWSGSSYNGQFF. The chain combines TRBV11-1 with TRBJ2-1, with TRBD2 identical over 8 bases. The CDR3 has 14 residues. Germline values: CDR1 SGHAT, CDR2 FQDESV (reference sequence).

The J gene is TRBJ1-2, the V gene TRBV28; 7 bases fit TRBD1. The CDR3 runs to 14 residues. The V gene end was trimmed by 5 bases and the J gene end by 2 bases; junction bases not matched to a gene: 5. Germline V gene sequence: CDR1 MDHEN, CDR2 SYDVKM. CDR3 sequence reads: CASSPPGQNYGYTF. The CDR3 nucleotides are TGTGCCAGCAGTCCTCCGGGACAGAACTATGGCTACACCTTC.

By its share, this clonotype is medium-sized. The gene calls are TRBV4-1 and TRBJ1-2; no reliable D call. Germline V gene lookup returns CDR1 MGHRA and CDR2 YSYEKL. V was cut by 3 bases and J by 9 bases, with 26 bases left in between. CDR3 size: 17 residues. CDR3 loop: CASSQLRLVLVVGSYTF. The DNA of the CDR3 is TGCGCCAGCAGCCAGTTGCGGTTGGTCCTAGTCGTGGGGAGCTACACCTTC.

To note about this clonotype: With a much larger clone just one base away, this may be a read error. The V call is TRBV5-1, the J call TRBJ2-2; maybe TRBD1 (6 bases). The CDR3 length is 16 residues. Germline CDR1 SGHRS, CDR2 YFSETQ. The CDR3 nucleotides read TGCGCCAGCAGCTTTACCTCCAGGGGTAACACCCGGGAGCTGTTTTTT. It encodes CASSFTSRGNTRELFF.